The text below deals with one TCR beta chain. This CDR3 has 18 amino acids. Losses at the gene ends were 4 bases for V and 4 bases for J; bases not matched to a gene: 14. Germline CDR1 and CDR2: MGHDK and SYGVNS. This record comes from a study of blood T cell repertoires in COVID-19. Across the whole study: Samples came from the United States, Italy and Spain, spanning acute and convalescent COVID-19. T cells, B-cell-depleted T cells, or PBMCs provided the cDNA or gDNA that served as material.

In the original processing: Cell counts per sample came from amplifying reference gene primers. Only in-frame clones appear in the TCRdb table, and some are missing; sequencing was by immunoSEQ multiplex PCR. That table furnishes V, J and clone size, whereas the DNA furnished D and trimming. The table includes around 200,000 clones, around nine tenths detected once. Sequenced: peripheral blood. This chain links TRBV25-1 with TRBJ2-3, with TRBD2 matching 10 bases. The receptor comes from a man in his fifties or sixties who had recovered from COVID-19. CDR3 protein: CASSAHYGAGGRSDTQYF. The CDR3 region has the DNA TGTGCCAGCAGTGCGCATTACGGAGCGGGGGGGCGGTCAGATACGCAGTATTTT.